The entry below gives a single T cell receptor (beta chain) sequence along with its context. The data stem from a study of blood T cell repertoires in COVID-19. Study-wide context: Sites in the United States, Italy and Spain provided acute and convalescent COVID-19 samples. In each case, the material was cDNA or gDNA derived from T cells, B-cell-depleted T cells, or PBMCs.

Authors' analysis steps: Nucleated cell counts were estimated from reference gene primer amplification. Clones were sequenced by immunoSEQ multiplex PCR, and TCRdb holds only the in-frame ones, with some missing. V, J and clone size are those of that table, while D and trimming were read from the DNA. The table has roughly 200,000 clones, more than 65% seen once. With 5 bases clipped from V and 1 base from J, the junction kept 4 bases outside the gene matches. The germline V gene has CDR1 MNHEY and CDR2 SVGEGT. The CDR3 length is 14 residues. This sequence was found in a woman older than 75 with acute or convalescent COVID-19. This chain joins TRBV6-2 or TRBV6-3 and TRBJ2-7; 8 nucleotides align to TRBD1. The sample taken for sequencing was peripheral blood. The CDR3 sequence is CASSRTGQSYEQYF. CDR3 DNA sequence: TGTGCCAGCAGTCGGACAGGGCAGTCCTACGAGCAGTACTTC.